This is a list of T cell receptor beta chains from one sample in a study of cytomegalovirus exposure and HLA in healthy donors. Measured with immunoSEQ multiplex PCR; TCRdb has only the in-frame clones, and not every one. The table lists just under 150,000 clones, approximately 79% of them singletons. Sequenced: PBMCs. The receptors come from a woman in her twenties or thirties in good health and CMV-seronegative. The CDR3 runs from the conserved cysteine through the conserved F or W. Each record gives: J gene, V gene, D gene, clone size, CDR3 protein, CDR3 DNA. A D gene is named only where the DNA matches it firmly. Clone size appears in some rows only: once, few, many, or a class for an expanded clone.

j_gene: TRBJ2-7; v_gene: TRBV5-1; d_gene: NA; abundance: NA; CDR3aa: CASSRSYEQYF; CDR3nt: TGCGCCAGCAGCCGTTCCTACGAGCAGTACTTC
j_gene: TRBJ2-3; v_gene: TRBV9; d_gene: TRBD2; abundance: NA; CDR3aa: CASSVEGRGRVGTDTQYF; CDR3nt: TGTGCCAGCAGCGTAGAGGGTCGCGGGAGAGTCGGTACAGATACGCAGTATTTT
j_gene: TRBJ1-5; v_gene: TRBV7-2; d_gene: NA; abundance: NA; CDR3aa: CASSGRTADMPQHF; CDR3nt: TGTGCCAGCAGCGGACGGACAGCTGATATGCCCCAGCATTTT
j_gene: TRBJ1-2; v_gene: TRBV5-6; d_gene: NA; abundance: NA; CDR3aa: CASSLEFGRVTIF; CDR3nt: TGTGCCAGCAGCTTGGAATTCGGCAGGGTCACTATCTTC
j_gene: TRBJ1-5; v_gene: TRBV28; d_gene: NA; abundance: NA; CDR3aa: CASSLGGQLYSNQPQHF; CDR3nt: TGTGCCAGCAGTCTAGGAGGTCAGCTTTACAGCAATCAGCCCCAGCATTTT
j_gene: TRBJ2-6; v_gene: TRBV6-1; d_gene: NA; abundance: NA; CDR3aa: CASSEQGRAGANVLTF; CDR3nt: TGTGCCAGCAGTGAACAGGGGCGGGCTGGGGCCAACGTCCTGACTTTC
j_gene: TRBJ2-1; v_gene: TRBV29-1; d_gene: NA; abundance: NA; CDR3aa: CSVEVSGDEQFF; CDR3nt: TGCAGCGTTGAAGTCTCGGGGGATGAGCAGTTCTTC
j_gene: TRBJ2-3; v_gene: TRBV9; d_gene: TRBD2; abundance: NA; CDR3aa: CASSVAGLAGFTDTQYF; CDR3nt: TGTGCCAGCAGCGTAGCGGGACTAGCGGGATTCACAGATACGCAGTATTTT
j_gene: TRBJ1-5; v_gene: TRBV6-6; d_gene: TRBD1; abundance: few; CDR3aa: CASSYLRTGDQPQHF; CDR3nt: TGTGCCAGCAGTTACTTGAGGACAGGGGATCAGCCCCAGCATTTT
j_gene: TRBJ2-6; v_gene: TRBV21-1; d_gene: NA; abundance: NA; CDR3aa: CASSKAGGTGANVLTF; CDR3nt: TGTGCCAGCAGCAAAGCTGGGGGGACTGGGGCCAACGTCCTGACTTTC
j_gene: TRBJ1-1; v_gene: TRBV28; d_gene: NA; abundance: NA; CDR3aa: CASINRELRTEAFF; CDR3nt: TGTGCCAGCATTAACAGGGAACTAAGGACTGAAGCTTTCTTT
j_gene: TRBJ2-7; v_gene: TRBV4-1; d_gene: TRBD2; abundance: NA; CDR3aa: CASSQGTSGPSYEQYF; CDR3nt: TGCGCCAGCAGCCAAGGGACTAGCGGGCCTTCCTACGAGCAGTACTTC
j_gene: TRBJ2-5; v_gene: TRBV15; d_gene: TRBD1; abundance: few; CDR3aa: CATSRYTQGAETQYF; CDR3nt: TGTGCCACCAGCAGATATACCCAGGGGGCAGAGACCCAGTACTTC
j_gene: TRBJ2-5; v_gene: TRBV28; d_gene: NA; abundance: NA; CDR3aa: CASSLLQGQETQYF; CDR3nt: TGTGCCAGCAGTTTGCTACAGGGCCAAGAGACCCAGTACTTC
j_gene: TRBJ2-1; v_gene: TRBV9; d_gene: TRBD2; abundance: NA; CDR3aa: CASSVDLADTYNEQFF; CDR3nt: TGTGCCAGCAGCGTAGATCTAGCGGACACATACAATGAGCAGTTCTTC
j_gene: TRBJ2-3; v_gene: TRBV25-1; d_gene: NA; abundance: NA; CDR3aa: CASSLAPRGDTQYF; CDR3nt: TGTGCCAGCAGTTTAGCGCCCCGGGGGGATACGCAGTATTTT
j_gene: TRBJ1-2; v_gene: TRBV2; d_gene: NA; abundance: NA; CDR3aa: CASSGTQRGYGYTF; CDR3nt: TGTGCCAGCAGTGGGACACAAAGGGGCTATGGCTACACCTTC
j_gene: TRBJ2-2; v_gene: TRBV5-4; d_gene: NA; abundance: NA; CDR3aa: CASSWRYRASDTGELFF; CDR3nt: TGTGCCAGCAGCTGGCGTTACAGGGCCTCGGACACCGGGGAGCTGTTTTTT
j_gene: TRBJ1-2; v_gene: TRBV27; d_gene: TRBD1; abundance: NA; CDR3aa: CASSLWGTGGDGYTF; CDR3nt: TGTGCCAGCAGTTTATGGGGGACAGGAGGCGATGGCTACACCTTC
j_gene: TRBJ2-3; v_gene: TRBV19; d_gene: NA; abundance: NA; CDR3aa: CATQARFRSTDTQYF; CDR3nt: TGTGCCACTCAGGCCAGGTTCCGTAGCACAGATACGCAGTATTTT
j_gene: TRBJ1-4; v_gene: TRBV30; d_gene: NA; abundance: few; CDR3aa: CAWSDHLQGDEKLFF; CDR3nt: TGTGCCTGGAGTGACCACCTACAGGGAGACGAAAAACTGTTTTTT
j_gene: TRBJ2-7; v_gene: TRBV5-4; d_gene: TRBD1; abundance: NA; CDR3aa: CASSSETGGENEQYF; CDR3nt: TGTGCCAGCAGCTCGGAGACAGGGGGCGAAAACGAGCAGTACTTC
j_gene: TRBJ1-2; v_gene: TRBV15; d_gene: NA; abundance: NA; CDR3aa: CATSLRGYGYTF; CDR3nt: TGTGCCACCAGCCTCCGGGGGTATGGCTACACCTTC
j_gene: TRBJ2-7; v_gene: TRBV4-1; d_gene: NA; abundance: NA; CDR3aa: CASSQEPLSAYEQYF; CDR3nt: TGCGCCAGCAGCCAAGAGCCTTTGAGCGCGTACGAGCAGTACTTC
j_gene: TRBJ2-5; v_gene: TRBV27; d_gene: TRBD1; abundance: NA; CDR3aa: CASSWTGRQETQYF; CDR3nt: TGTGCCAGCAGTTGGACAGGGCGCCAGGAGACCCAGTACTTC
j_gene: TRBJ2-5; v_gene: TRBV4-3; d_gene: NA; abundance: NA; CDR3aa: CASSQEVAETQYF; CDR3nt: TGCGCCAGCAGCCAAGAAGTAGCGGAGACCCAGTACTTC